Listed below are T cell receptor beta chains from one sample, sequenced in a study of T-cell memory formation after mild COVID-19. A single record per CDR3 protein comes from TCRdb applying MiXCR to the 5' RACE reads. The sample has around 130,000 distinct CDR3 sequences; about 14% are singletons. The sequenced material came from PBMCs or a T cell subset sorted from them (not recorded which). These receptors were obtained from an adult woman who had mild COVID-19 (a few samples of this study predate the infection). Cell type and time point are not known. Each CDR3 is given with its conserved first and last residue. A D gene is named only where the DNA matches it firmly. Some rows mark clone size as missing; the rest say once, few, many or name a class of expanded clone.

CASRGGEQYF TGTGCCAGCAGGGGAGGCGAGCAGTACTTC NA NA TRBJ2-7 10 TRBV6-1
CSARDLTVEQYF TGCAGTGCTAGGGACCTAACAGTCGAGCAGTACTTC few NA TRBJ2-7 12 TRBV20-1
CASSSTESTDTQYF TGTGCCAGCAGTTCCACAGAAAGCACAGATACGCAGTATTTT NA NA TRBJ2-3 14 TRBV12-3/TRBV12-4
CSARVPTGALELSNEQFF TGCAGTGCTAGAGTCCCCACCGGCGCCCTAGAGTTGAGCAATGAGCAGTTCTTC few NA TRBJ2-1 18 TRBV20-1
CASSVATTGHLSYTF TGTGCCAGCAGCGTAGCTACGACAGGGCACCTGAGCTACACCTTC NA TRBD1 TRBJ1-2 15 TRBV9
CASSLILGGADEQFF TGTGCCAGCAGCTTGATCTTGGGCGGGGCGGATGAGCAGTTCTTC NA NA TRBJ2-1 15 TRBV5-6
CASSQESQDEQYF TGCGCCAGCAGCCAAGAATCGCAGGACGAGCAGTACTTC few NA TRBJ2-7 13 TRBV4-1
CASSPPKAGSSYEQYF TGTGCCAGCAGCCCCCCCAAGGCGGGGAGCTCCTACGAGCAGTACTTC NA NA TRBJ2-7 16 TRBV7-2
CSARDLQGTEAFF TGCAGTGCTAGAGATTTACAGGGGACTGAAGCTTTCTTT NA TRBD1 TRBJ1-1 13 TRBV20-1
CSAYKRDYHEQFF TGCAGTGCTTACAAACGGGACTACCATGAGCAGTTCTTC few TRBD2 TRBJ2-1 13 TRBV20-1
CASRDSGQDQYF TGTGCCAGCAGAGACTCAGGGCAGGACCAGTACTTC many NA TRBJ2-7 12 TRBV6-1
CASTPQGLYNEQFF TGTGCCAGTACCCCACAGGGTCTCTACAATGAGCAGTTCTTC NA NA TRBJ2-1 14 TRBV19
CASSQAGELFF TGCGCCAGCAGCCAAGCCGGGGAGCTGTTTTTT NA NA TRBJ2-2 11 TRBV4-1
CASSQEESNQPQHF TGTGCCAGCAGCCAAGAGGAGAGCAATCAGCCCCAGCATTTT few NA TRBJ1-5 14 TRBV4-2
CASSFPDGTGEQFF TGTGCCAGCAGCTTCCCGGACGGTACAGGGGAGCAGTTCTTC NA NA TRBJ2-1 14 TRBV9
CASSLVTSGSNEQFF TGCGCCAGCAGCTTGGTTACTAGTGGGAGCAATGAGCAGTTCTTC NA NA TRBJ2-1 15 TRBV5-1
CASSSAALSYNEQFF TGTGCCAGCAGTTCCGCGGCACTATCCTACAATGAGCAGTTCTTC many NA TRBJ2-1 15 TRBV6-2/TRBV6-3
CASSPTLGDPPETQYF TGTGCCAGCTCACCAACGCTGGGGGATCCGCCGGAGACCCAGTACTTC few NA TRBJ2-5 16 TRBV18
CASSLVGVNTGELFF TGTGCCAGCAGCTTAGTCGGAGTAAACACCGGGGAGCTGTTTTTT many NA TRBJ2-2 15 TRBV7-9
CASSLTPVGRNTEAFF TGTGCCAGCAGCTTAACTCCAGTGGGAAGGAACACTGAAGCTTTCTTT medium-sized NA TRBJ1-1 16 TRBV7-3
CASSKRQITDVEQYF TGTGCCAGCAGCAAGCGACAGATCACGGACGTCGAGCAGTACTTC few NA TRBJ2-7 15 TRBV21-1
CASSVTGLEQFF TGCGCCAGCAGCGTGACCGGGCTTGAGCAGTTCTTC many NA TRBJ2-1 12 TRBV5-1
CASSQDHSGTVSYEQYF TGCGCCAGCAGCCAAGATCATAGCGGGACAGTGTCCTACGAGCAGTACTTC NA NA TRBJ2-7 17 TRBV4-3
CASSLDYNEQFF TGTGCCAGCTCTCTCGACTACAATGAGCAGTTCTTC few NA TRBJ2-1 12 TRBV28
CASSLDSLAGLKQTDTQYF TGTGCCAGCAGCTTAGATTCACTTGCGGGGCTAAAGCAAACAGATACGCAGTATTTT few NA TRBJ2-3 19 TRBV11-2
CASNPDHSGANVLTF TGTGCCAGCAACCCCGACCACTCTGGGGCCAACGTCCTGACTTTC medium-sized NA TRBJ2-6 15 TRBV12-3/TRBV12-4
CASSPRFSSYNEQFF TGTGCCAGCAGCCCCCGATTTAGCTCCTACAATGAGCAGTTCTTC NA NA TRBJ2-1 15 TRBV6-2/TRBV6-3
CAGGGDREWSEQFF TGTGCCGGAGGCGGGGACAGGGAATGGAGTGAGCAGTTCTTC NA TRBD1 TRBJ2-1 14 TRBV30
CASSESGRNERYTF TGTGCCAGCAGTGAGTCTGGGAGGAATGAGCGCTACACCTTC NA NA TRBJ1-2 14 TRBV2
CASSPPSTNEQFF TGTGCCAGCAGCCCCCCCAGCACCAATGAGCAGTTCTTC NA NA TRBJ2-1 13 TRBV7-9
CASSVDFPDTQYF TGTGCCAGCTCAGTGGATTTCCCAGATACGCAGTATTTT few NA TRBJ2-3 13 TRBV12-3/TRBV12-4
CASSSPGSNQPQHF TGTGCCAGCAGCTCCCCCGGGAGCAATCAGCCCCAGCATTTT NA NA TRBJ1-5 14 TRBV13
CASNQRGGYEQYF TGTGCCAGCAATCAAAGGGGGGGGTACGAGCAGTACTTC few NA TRBJ2-7 13 TRBV6-5
CASSQASNEQYF TGCGCCAGCAGCCAAGCTTCGAACGAGCAGTACTTC NA NA TRBJ2-7 12 TRBV4-1
CASSLVGTAKQETQYF TGTGCCAGCAGCTTAGTGGGGACGGCGAAACAAGAGACCCAGTACTTC few NA TRBJ2-5 16 TRBV7-9
CASSFWAEQETQYF TGTGCCAGCAGCTTCTGGGCTGAACAAGAGACCCAGTACTTC few NA TRBJ2-5 14 TRBV11-2